Listed here are 29 T cell receptor beta chains from one sample, sequenced in a study of cytotoxic CD8 clonotypes in ibrutinib-treated CLL. Generated by immunoSEQ multiplex PCR, the TCRdb table keeps only in-frame clones and is missing some. The top ten hold under 2.5% of the sample, which has 100,000 to 150,000 clones, over 75% seen once. The sequenced sample was PBMCs, obtained after 24 months of ibrutinib treatment. All receptors derive from a human donor with chronic lymphocytic leukemia.

The count of this clone is one. The rearrangement joins TRBV6-5 to TRBJ2-1, with D unclear. The V and J ends lost 2 bases and 0 bases respectively, with 11 bases between them. There are 16 residues in the CDR3. Germline V gene data show CDR1 as MNHEY and CDR2 as SVGAGI. CDR3 in amino acids: CASSYISPSSYNEQFF. CDR3 nucleotides: TGTGCCAGCAGTTACATTAGCCCGAGCTCCTACAATGAGCAGTTCTTC.

This clone has a handful of counts. J is TRBJ1-4 and V is TRBV4-1, with 11 positions matching TRBD1. The V segment lost 6 bases and the J segment 12 bases; nucleotides outside the gene matches: 6. CDR1 is MGHRA and CDR2 is YSYEKL in the germline V gene. This CDR3 comprises 13 residues. The CDR3, as DNA: TGCGCCAGCAGAGGGACAGGGGGGAATCAACTGTTTTTT. Its translation is CASRGTGGNQLFF.

The CDR3 DNA follows: TGTGCCAGCAGTGAGGAGTTTGGGGGGGCCAACGTCCTGACTTTC. Protein: CASSEEFGGANVLTF. The rearrangement joins TRBV6-4 to TRBJ2-6; D is unresolved. CDR1 and CDR2 (germline): MRHNA, SNTAGT. The ends were cut back, 3 bases at V and 4 bases at J, with 10 bases in the middle. The CDR3 sequence is 15 residues long.

In this sample, this clone turned up once. The chain uses TRBV5-1 and TRBJ2-2, with 9 positions matching TRBD2. This CDR3 comprises 19 residues. Germline V CDR1 and CDR2: SGHRS, YFSETQ. The ends lost 0 bases at V and 5 bases at J; junction bases unmatched: 14. The CDR3 DNA follows: TGCGCCAGCAGCTTGGGGCCCCGTCTGCGGGGGGGTTGGACCGGGGAGCTGTTTTTT. As protein: CASSLGPRLRGGWTGELFF.

Sample share makes this clone medium-sized. The J gene is TRBJ1-4, the V gene TRBV6-5; D is uncertain. Trimming left V 2 bases short and J 2 bases short, with 6 bases between. Germline-derived CDR1 and CDR2 are MNHEY and SVGAGI. This CDR3 has 14 residues. DNA of the CDR3: TGTGCCAGCAGTTACGGCCGGACTAATGAAAAACTGTTTTTT. Protein: CASSYGRTNEKLFF.

The V call is TRBV28, the J call TRBJ1-2; 10 bases align to TRBD1. V dropped 2 bases and J dropped 8; count of bases not matched to a gene: 8. The CDR3 spans 15 residues. CDR1 and CDR2 (germline): MDHEN, SYDVKM. This chain's CDR3 is CASSLPPGQGRGYTF. The CDR3 DNA sequence: TGTGCCAGCAGTTTACCTCCGGGACAGGGGAGGGGCTACACCTTC.

This sequence joins TRBV23-1 and TRBJ1-6; no clear D gene. TRBV23-1 is known as an ORF, though its function is uncertain. The CDR3 is 15 residues long. V shed 0 bases and J shed 11 bases, with 14 bases lying between them. CDR3 bases: TGCGCCAGCAGTCAATCCTGGGATTTCCATACACCCCTCCACTTT. Its translation is CASSQSWDFHTPLHF.

V gene TRBV9 combines with J gene TRBJ1-2, with TRBD1 identical over 8 bases. V shed 0 bases and J 7 bases; nucleotides not matched to a gene: 5. CDR3 size: 14 residues. Germline CDR1 SGDLS, CDR2 YYNGEE. DNA of the CDR3: TGTGCCAGCAGCGTAGTCACAGGGGGAGGTGGCTACACCTTC. This codes for CASSVVTGGGGYTF.

The rearrangement links TRBV5-1 to TRBJ2-7, with D possibly being TRBD1 (6 bases). The germline V and J ends were trimmed by 2 bases and 6 bases, with 12 bases remaining between them. The CDR3 contains 13 residues. Germline CDR1 reads SGHRS; CDR2 reads YFSETQ. The CDR3 DNA is TGCGCCAGCAGCTTTTCACAGGGCGCCGAGCAGTACTTC. It is translated as CASSFSQGAEQYF.

The rearrangement uses TRBV30 and TRBJ1-2, with D unclear. From germline, CDR1 is GTSNPN and CDR2 SVGIG (reference sequence). The CDR3 runs 11 residues. Trimming removed 3 bases from V and 4 bases from J, with 6 bases in between. CDR3 DNA: TGTGCCTGGAGCAGGAGCTATGGCTACACCTTC. This sequence encodes CAWSRSYGYTF.

Remarks on this clone: The same CDR3 also results from other DNA sequences found in this sample. The V and J genes are TRBV30 and TRBJ2-2; D assignment may be TRBD1 or TRBD2 (5 bases each). The ends were cut back, 2 bases at V and 3 bases at J, with 7 bases in the middle. Germline lookup yields CDR1 GTSNPN and CDR2 SVGIG (reference sequence). The CDR3 sequence is 13 residues long. This CDR3 reads CAWSRDHTGELFF. Written as DNA, the CDR3 is TGTGCCTGGAGTCGGGACCACACCGGGGAGCTGTTTTTT.

V and J are TRBV6-5 and TRBJ2-3, with D maybe TRBD2 (6 bases). Germline V lookup: CDR1 MNHEY, CDR2 SVGAGI. Trimming shortened V by 0 bases and J by 2 bases, and 9 bases separated the two germline ends. The CDR3 spans 15 residues. CDR3 in DNA: TGTGCCAGCAGTTACTCTGCGGGGAACACAGATACGCAGTATTTT. Its translation is CASSYSAGNTDTQYF.

With respect to this clone: At one end, the junction sequence differs from germline, possibly due to a read error. The gene calls are TRBV7-7 and TRBJ2-3, with D unclear. Germline V gene sequence: CDR1 SSHAT, CDR2 FNYEAQ (reference sequence). The CDR3 sequence is 15 residues long. CDR3: CASSLGYSSTDTQYF. The CDR3 DNA sequence: TGTGCTAGCAGCTTAGGCTATTCTAGCACAGATACGCAGTATTTT.

The chain joins TRBV7-2 to TRBJ1-5, with D possibly TRBD1 on 5 matching bases. With 0 bases removed from V and 0 bases from J, the gap between germline ends came to 12 bases. Per the germline V gene, CDR1 is SGHTA and CDR2 is FQGNSA. This CDR3 contains 17 residues. This CDR3 is CASSLALDRYSNQPQHF. CDR3 nucleotides: TGTGCCAGCAGCTTAGCCCTCGACAGATATAGCAATCAGCCCCAGCATTTT.

The gene calls are TRBV7-6 and TRBJ2-5; D may be TRBD2 (5 bases). Germline assignment: CDR1 SGHVS and CDR2 FNYEAQ. The CDR3 totals 16 residues. Trimming cost V 5 bases and J 5 bases, with 21 bases left between them. The DNA for the CDR3 is TGTGCCAGCAGCCCCAATCCCCGGCGTCCGGGGGAGACCCAGTACTTC. It codes for CASSPNPRRPGETQYF.

The chain joins TRBV7-3 to TRBJ2-1; D might be TRBD2 (6 bases). V was trimmed by 2 bases and J by 3 bases, leaving 14 bases between them. The length of the CDR3 is 16 residues. Germline CDR1 reads SGHTA; CDR2 reads FQGTGA. CDR3: CASSLQASELYNEQFF. Written as DNA, the CDR3 is TGTGCCAGCAGCTTACAGGCTAGCGAACTCTACAATGAGCAGTTCTTC.

The rearrangement joins TRBV9 to TRBJ2-7, with D perhaps matching TRBD2 (5 bases). The CDR3 length is 14 residues. Germline loops: CDR1 SGDLS, CDR2 YYNGEE. V was shortened by 3 bases and J by 5 bases, with 15 bases between the two germline ends. CDR3 amino acids: CASSDGLANNEQYF. The CDR3 coding sequence is TGTGCCAGCAGCGACGGGCTAGCAAATAACGAGCAGTACTTC.

The chain recombines TRBV5-1 with TRBJ2-2; 7 bases match TRBD1. The CDR3 runs to 15 residues. J gave up 1 base and V 5 bases, and 5 bases lay outside the gene matches. Germline CDR1 is SGHRS and CDR2 is YFSETQ. The CDR3 loop is CASRSGTENTGELFF. The CDR3 DNA reads TGCGCCAGCAGATCCGGGACAGAGAACACCGGGGAGCTGTTTTTT.

This clone has only one observation. The V call is TRBV7-2, the J call TRBJ1-1; D is unclear. Germline lookup yields CDR1 SGHTA and CDR2 FQGNSA. Trimming took 3 bases from V and 4 from J, leaving 9 bases between them. The CDR3 length is 13 residues. The CDR3 DNA is TGTGCCAGCAGCTTGGTACAGAGCACTGAAGCTTTCTTT. This encodes CASSLVQSTEAFF.

The CDR3 coding sequence is TGTGCCAGCAGTGCTCCGCGGGGGGTCTCCTACAATGAGCAGTTCTTC. Residues: CASSAPRGVSYNEQFF. The V and J genes are TRBV6-1 and TRBJ2-1; 8 bases are a match to TRBD2. The germline CDR1 and CDR2 sequences are MNHNS and SASEGT. J was trimmed by 0 bases and V by 4 bases; bases with no gene match: 5. The CDR3 has 16 amino acids.

The V and J genes are TRBV5-5 and TRBJ2-7, with D maybe TRBD1 (6 bases). Trimming took off 1 base at V and 6 bases at J, with 11 bases between the two ends. The germline gives CDR1 SGHKS, CDR2 YYEKEE (reference sequence). There are 13 residues in the CDR3. The CDR3 nucleotides read TGTGCCAGCAGCTTGAATTCAGGGGTCGAGCAGTACTTC. Residues: CASSLNSGVEQYF.

The V call is TRBV6-5, the J call TRBJ1-1, with a tentative D call TRBD1 (6 bases). CDR3 length equals 14 residues. Trimming cost V 5 bases and J 9 bases, with 19 bases left between them. The germline V gene encodes CDR1 MNHEY and CDR2 SVGAGI. The CDR3 nucleotides read TGTGCCAGCAGTCCAAATAACAGGGCCGCCAAAGCTTTCTTT. Amino acids: CASSPNNRAAKAFF.

This clone was seen just once. V usage is TRBV23-1 and J usage is TRBJ2-7; no firm D call. TRBV23-1 has ORF status, its function being uncertain. The CDR3 contains 12 residues. Trimming removed 9 bases from V and 5 bases from J, with 14 bases in between. CDR3: CAREPTPHEQYF. CDR3 nucleotide sequence: TGCGCCAGAGAGCCCACACCCCACGAGCAGTACTTC.

This chain connects TRBV7-2 to TRBJ1-1; possibly TRBD1 for D (6 bases). The V gene's germline CDR1 is SGHTA and CDR2 FQGNSA. Trimming shortened V by 3 bases and J by 5 bases, and 13 bases separated the two germline ends. The CDR3 totals 14 residues. The CDR3 spells CASSLGASRTEAFF. The CDR3 nucleotides read TGTGCCAGCAGCTTGGGGGCCTCTCGGACTGAAGCTTTCTTT.

CDR3 sequence: CASSVDDRYNEQFF. CDR3 nucleotide sequence: TGTGCCAGCAGCGTAGACGACAGATACAATGAGCAGTTCTTC. The chain combines TRBV9 with TRBJ2-1, with D possibly matching TRBD1 (5 bases). CDR1 and CDR2 (germline): SGDLS, YYNGEE. CDR3 length equals 14 residues. V was trimmed by 0 bases and J by 4 bases, leaving 8 bases between them.

The rearrangement uses TRBV25-1 and TRBJ1-1; a weak D match, TRBD1 (5 bases). The CDR3 is made up of 17 amino acids. The germline V gene encodes CDR1 MGHDK and CDR2 SYGVNS. V lost 2 bases and J 3 bases, leaving 19 bases between the germline ends. CDR3 nucleotides: TGTGCCAGCAGTGAAAACGAGGGGCGTAGATGGTACACTGAAGCTTTCTTT. Protein: CASSENEGRRWYTEAFF.

This chain uses TRBV10-3 with TRBJ2-7, with D unclear. Germline CDR1 is ENHRY and CDR2 is SYGVKD. This CDR3 is built from 14 residues. V was shortened by 4 bases and J by 1 base, with 11 bases between the two germline ends. The CDR3 nucleotides are TGTGCCATCAGTGGAAAAGACCGATCCTACGAGCAGTACTTC. It encodes CAISGKDRSYEQYF.

DNA of the CDR3: TGTGCCAGCAGCTTTTATGAGGGTTACAATGAGCAGTTCTTC. The encoded protein is CASSFYEGYNEQFF. The chain links TRBV11-2 to TRBJ2-1, with D possibly being TRBD2 (5 bases). V was cut by 3 bases and J by 4 bases, with 10 bases left in between. There are 14 residues in the CDR3. The germline CDR1 and CDR2 sequences are SGHAT and FQNNGV.

The gene calls are TRBV19 and TRBJ2-3; 7 bases match TRBD1. V lost 10 bases and J lost 2; bases outside the gene matches: 9. Germline CDR1 and CDR2: LNHDA and SQIVND (reference sequence). There are 14 residues in the CDR3. CDR3 in DNA: TGTGCCAAACCGACAGGGCCCCACACAGATACGCAGTATTTT. As protein: CAKPTGPHTDTQYF. Filled out from reference TRBV19 and TRBJ2-3, the complete variable domain reads DGGITQSPKYLFRKEGQNVTLSCEQNLNHDAMYWYRQDPGQGLRLIYYSQIVNDFQKGDIAEGYSVSREKKESFPLTVTSAQKNPTAFYLCAKPTGPHTDTQYFGPGTRLTVL.